These 27 T cell receptor beta chains share one sample of origin, sequenced in a study of response to subunit inactivated influenza vaccine. Using its own MiXCR run on the RT-PCR reads, TCRdb lists one record per CDR3 protein. The sample consists of roughly 780,000 distinct CDR3 sequences, approximately 17% of them appearing once. The sequenced sample was PBMCs from blood, obtained around 5 days after vaccination. These receptors all stem from a man aged 45-65 years who received an inactivated influenza vaccine.

The chain joins TRBV6-1 to TRBJ2-5; 12 nucleotides line up with TRBD2. The CDR3 is 14 amino acids. The junction had 4 bases not matched to a gene; V was cut back by 6 bases and J by 5 bases. CDR1 MNHNS and CDR2 SASEGT come from the germline V gene. The CDR3 DNA reads as TGTGCCAGCAGGTCTAGCGGGGGGGTTGAGACCCAGTACTTC. As protein: CASRSSGGVETQYF.

This chain joins TRBV11-2 and TRBJ2-3; TRBD2 matches at 14 bases. CDR1 and CDR2 (germline): SGHAT, FQNNGV. The length of the CDR3 is 18 residues. J gave up 4 bases and V 1 base, and 7 bases lay outside the gene matches. CDR3 sequence reads: CASSLVVGLAGASDTQYF. Written as DNA, the CDR3 is TGTGCCAGCAGCTTAGTGGTGGGACTAGCGGGAGCCTCAGATACGCAGTATTTT.

This chain joins TRBV20-1 and TRBJ1-1; D is perhaps TRBD1 (6 bases). CDR3 length equals 13 residues. Trimming removed 3 bases at V and 6 bases at J, with 14 bases between. The germline V gene encodes CDR1 DFQATT and CDR2 SNEGSKA (reference sequence). The CDR3 region has the DNA TGCAGTGCTAGTCCGGGGGCCTGGTCTGAAGCTTTCTTT. It translates to CSASPGAWSEAFF.

This clonotype was observed many times. The V call is TRBV20-1, the J call TRBJ2-5, with 10 bases matching TRBD2. In germline, CDR1 is DFQATT, CDR2 SNEGSKA (reference sequence). This CDR3 has 14 residues. The J segment lost 6 bases and the V segment lost 3 bases, leaving 7 bases of the junction unmatched. In DNA form, the CDR3 reads TGCAGTGCTAGGGCCGGGACTAGCGTGAAGACCCAGTACTTC. Translating it yields CSARAGTSVKTQYF.

The chain couples TRBV7-9 to TRBJ1-3; D remains ambiguous. This CDR3 comprises 16 residues. Between the trimmed V and J ends, which lost 1 base and 0 bases, there was a span of 10 bases. The germline gives CDR1 SEHNR, CDR2 FQNEAQ (reference sequence). The CDR3 loop reads CASSLEAGLSGNTIYF. In DNA, the CDR3 is TGTGCCAGCAGCTTAGAAGCGGGTCTCTCTGGAAACACCATATATTTT.

This clonotype was seen more than once but under ten times. The rearrangement uses TRBV20-1 and TRBJ2-7, with a tentative D call TRBD1 (6 bases). CDR1 and CDR2 (germline): DFQATT, SNEGSKA (reference sequence). The ends were cut back, 5 bases at V and 1 base at J, with 12 bases in the middle. CDR3 length equals 13 residues. DNA for the CDR3: TGCAGTGCTCGTAGACAGGTATCCTACGAGCAGTACTTC. Its translation: CSARRQVSYEQYF.

In this sample, this clonotype turned up many times. The chain joins TRBV29-1 to TRBJ2-1, with TRBD1 matching over 8 bases. CDR1 is SQVTM and CDR2 is ANQGSEA in the germline V gene. The length of the CDR3 is 14 residues. The V gene end was trimmed by 4 bases and the J gene end by 5 bases; junction bases not matched to a gene: 7. CDR3 amino acids: CSVVLQGVNNEQFF. The CDR3 DNA is TGCAGCGTTGTTTTACAGGGGGTAAACAATGAGCAGTTCTTC.

V gene TRBV29-1 combines with J gene TRBJ2-7; tentative D call: TRBD1 (6 bases). CDR3 size: 12 residues. Between the trimmed V and J ends, which lost 4 bases and 5 bases, there was a span of 12 bases. Germline V gene sequence: CDR1 SQVTM, CDR2 ANQGSEA. CDR3 nucleotide sequence: TGCAGCGTTGCGTCAGGGGCCCACGAGCAGTACTTC. It encodes CSVASGAHEQYF.

This clonotype was seen many times. The chain has TRBV6-2 or TRBV6-3 and TRBJ2-7; 14 bases are a match to TRBD2. Germline V CDR1 and CDR2: MNHEY, SVGEGT. The CDR3 covers 15 residues. Trimming at V came to 7 bases and at J to 2 bases, leaving 4 bases not matched to a gene. CDR3 sequence reads: CASTGLAGGAYEQYF. For the CDR3, the DNA is TGTGCCAGCACCGGACTAGCGGGGGGCGCCTACGAGCAGTACTTC.

This clonotype has just a few counts. The rearrangement joins TRBV20-1 to TRBJ2-1; 11 bases match TRBD2. This CDR3 has 14 residues. Germline lookup yields CDR1 DFQATT and CDR2 SNEGSKA (reference sequence). With 5 bases clipped from V and 8 bases from J, the junction kept 8 bases outside the gene matches. In nucleotides, the CDR3 is TGCAGTGCTTCGGGGGGACTAGCGGCCTATGAGCAGTTCTTC. Protein sequence: CSASGGLAAYEQFF.

This clonotype was counted only a few times. The chain recombines TRBV12-3 or TRBV12-4 with TRBJ1-2; 7 bases line up with TRBD1. The CDR3 has 14 residues. Trimming at V came to 2 bases and at J to 7 bases, leaving 7 bases not matched to a gene. CDR3 sequence reads: CASSLTGTAIGYTF. The CDR3 DNA sequence: TGTGCCAGCAGTTTAACCGGGACAGCGATTGGCTACACCTTC.

V gene TRBV14 combines with J gene TRBJ2-2; TRBD1 aligns across 8 bases. J lost 3 bases, V lost 0 bases, and 3 bases had no gene match. Per the germline V gene, CDR1 is SGHDN and CDR2 is FVKESK. The length of the CDR3 is 16 residues. The CDR3: CASSQDTTGDTGELFF. For the CDR3, the DNA is TGTGCCAGCAGCCAAGATACGACAGGGGACACCGGGGAGCTGTTTTTT.

The chain carries TRBV2 and TRBJ1-2, with D perhaps matching TRBD1 (5 bases). This CDR3 region has 15 residues. V was shortened by 4 bases and J by 4 bases, with 16 bases between the two germline ends. Per germline, CDR1 SNHLY and CDR2 FYNNEI. CDR3 bases: TGTGCCAGCAGTGGGACGACGGGGGGTATCTATGGCTACACCTTC. Amino acid sequence: CASSGTTGGIYGYTF.

As to this clonotype: Given the absence of the conserved phenylalanine or tryptophan at the CDR3 end, a read error is likely. The chain couples TRBV5-4 to TRBJ1-2; 8 positions match TRBD1. CDR1 is SGHNT, CDR2 YYREEE, per germline (reference sequence). The length of the CDR3 is 14 residues. V lost 3 bases, J lost 2 bases, and 3 bases stayed unmatched. The chain's CDR3 is CASSYNRGNYGYTY. The CDR3 DNA reads TGTGCCAGCAGCTACAACAGGGGGAACTATGGCTACACCTAC.

The chain employs TRBV29-1 and TRBJ2-3; D might be TRBD1 (5 bases). V was clipped by 7 bases and J by 3 bases, with 20 bases between them. Germline CDR1 reads SQVTM; CDR2 reads ANQGSEA. The length of the CDR3 is 15 residues. This CDR3 is CSATKTDLRTDTQYF. CDR3 DNA: TGCAGCGCTACAAAGACAGATCTCCGGACAGATACGCAGTATTTT.

This clonotype occurred many times. The chain links TRBV10-3 to TRBJ2-1; D is unresolved. Looked up from germline, CDR1 is ENHRY and CDR2 is SYGVKD. The CDR3 consists of 16 residues. V was pared by 0 bases and J by 6 bases, with 15 bases between. As DNA, the CDR3 is TGTGCCATCAGTGAGTCGGAGTGGGGTTCGTCCAATGAGCAGTTCTTC. Translating gives CAISESEWGSSNEQFF.

This clonotype was picked up a small number of times. The chain is built from TRBV12-3 or TRBV12-4 and TRBJ2-1; D gene uncertain. This CDR3 is built from 15 residues. Between the trimmed V and J ends, which lost 6 bases and 2 bases, there was a span of 14 bases. CDR3: CASSSPGSTYNEQFF. CDR3 in DNA: TGTGCCAGCAGCTCTCCGGGTTCCACCTACAATGAGCAGTTCTTC.

The chain uses TRBV4-3 and TRBJ2-1; tentative D call: TRBD1 (5 bases). Germline lookup yields CDR1 LGHNA and CDR2 YSLEER. V lost 2 bases and J 8 bases, leaving 10 bases between the germline ends. The CDR3 is made up of 13 amino acids. This CDR3 reads CASSQRGVDEQFF. CDR3 DNA sequence: TGCGCCAGCAGCCAAAGGGGCGTCGATGAGCAGTTCTTC.

This clonotype has more than one count but fewer than ten. The chain uses TRBV20-1 and TRBJ1-1; 8 bases are shared with TRBD1. Germline CDR1 DFQATT, CDR2 SNEGSKA (reference sequence). V shed 2 bases and J 4 bases; nucleotides not matched to a gene: 6. The CDR3 is 14 amino acids. This CDR3 is CSARKQGVSTEAFF. DNA of the CDR3: TGCAGTGCTAGAAAACAGGGGGTGAGCACTGAAGCTTTCTTT.

This clonotype was counted a few times. The chain uses TRBV12-3 or TRBV12-4 and TRBJ1-5, with a possible D match to TRBD1 (5 bases). Trimming stripped 7 bases from V and 3 bases from J, with 13 bases between. The CDR3 consists of 14 residues. The CDR3 DNA sequence: TGTGCCAGCACGACCGGGGCCTTCAATCAGCCCCAGCATTTT. It yields the protein CASTTGAFNQPQHF.

Only a few counts were recorded for this clonotype. V gene TRBV7-8 combines with J gene TRBJ1-1; D might be TRBD1 (6 bases). This CDR3 has 17 residues. V lost 4 bases and J lost 2, with 20 bases in between. Germline values: CDR1 SGHVS, CDR2 FQNEAQ. In DNA, the CDR3 is TGTGCCAGCAGCTCCCTTTGGACAGCGGGACCCAACACTGAAGCTTTCTTT. It specifies CASSSLWTAGPNTEAFF.

The chain is built from TRBV5-1 and TRBJ1-2; weak D call: TRBD1 (5 bases). V lost 4 bases and J lost 3, with 22 bases in between. The CDR3 has 17 amino acids. CDR1 and CDR2 from the germline V gene are SGHRS and YFSETQ. Here the CDR3 DNA reads TGCGCCAGCAGCCCGCAAACAGAAGGCGGGGGTCACTATGGCTACACCTTC. Amino acid sequence: CASSPQTEGGGHYGYTF.

The rearrangement links TRBV12-3 or TRBV12-4 to TRBJ1-3; D ambiguous. This CDR3 has 14 residues. Trimming took off 5 bases at V and 0 bases at J, with 8 bases between the two ends. CDR3 amino acids: CASSRFGSGNTIYF. The CDR3 DNA reads as TGTGCCAGCAGTCGGTTCGGCTCTGGAAACACCATATATTTT.

This chain connects TRBV2 to TRBJ1-6, with a possible D match to TRBD1 (5 bases). Germline CDR1 is SNHLY and CDR2 is FYNNEI. V dropped 2 bases and J dropped 7 bases, with 12 bases sitting between them. This CDR3 comprises 15 residues. CDR3 residues: CASSEQGAGNSPLHF. Here the CDR3 DNA reads TGTGCCAGCAGTGAACAGGGAGCAGGAAATTCACCCCTCCACTTT.

This clonotype was seen a few times. The gene calls are TRBV5-5 and TRBJ2-7; unclear D gene. Germline V lookup: CDR1 SGHKS, CDR2 YYEKEE (reference sequence). The V gene lost 4 bases and the J gene lost 3 bases, with 14 bases spanning the gap. This CDR3 region has 14 residues. As DNA, the CDR3 is TGTGCCAGCAGCCCTCGGTCCTCTAACTACGAGCAGTACTTC. Protein sequence: CASSPRSSNYEQYF.

The gene calls are TRBV6-2 or TRBV6-3 and TRBJ2-1, with D possibly TRBD2 on 6 matching bases. The CDR3 totals 13 residues. The V and J ends lost 0 bases and 12 bases respectively, with 12 bases between them. Germline assignment: CDR1 MNHEY and CDR2 SVGEGT. CDR3 protein: CASSYSRLGRQFF. For the CDR3, the DNA is TGTGCCAGCAGTTACTCCCGACTAGGAAGGCAGTTCTTC.

The chain carries TRBV9 and TRBJ2-5; 7 bases fit TRBD2. Looked up from germline, CDR1 is SGDLS and CDR2 is YYNGEE. After removal of 0 bases from V and 5 bases from J, the junction contained 4 bases not matched to a gene. This CDR3 spans 14 amino acids. This chain's CDR3 is CASSVAGGEETQYF. The CDR3 coding sequence is TGTGCCAGCAGCGTAGCGGGAGGAGAGGAGACCCAGTACTTC.